This TCR beta chain was sequenced during a study of shared clonotypes between healthy human individuals. In the study overall: The cohort had two women and a few men, ages 18 to 49.

V shed 0 bases and J shed 3 bases, with 19 bases lying between them. The CDR3 loop spans 18 amino acids. The donors were all Caucasian adults (living in Nashville, Tennessee). The authors ran the assay at deep level. How the authors handled the data: As immunoSEQ supplied junction-only sequences (without quality scores), filtering differed. Sequenced by immunoSEQ multiplex PCR; TCRdb stores in-frame clones only, minus some. That table furnishes V, J and clone size, whereas the DNA furnished D and trimming. This table holds about 120,000 clones, about 70% found once. Input material: memory CD8+ T cells sorted from blood. As for subset: CD45RO+ cells pooled with CCR7-negative TemRA cells. The clonotype originates from a woman in her thirties in good health. The chain carries TRBV5-7 and TRBJ1-5; D is possibly TRBD1 (5 bases). TRBV5-7 is sorted into the ORF group, with uncertain function. The CDR3 here is CASSLAGQGHKNNQPQHF. The CDR3 region has the DNA TGTGCCAGCAGCTTGGCCGGGCAGGGCCACAAGAACAATCAGCCCCAGCATTTT.